This record concerns one T cell receptor (beta chain) sequence. Its antigen is undetermined. These data are taken from a study of T cell repertoires in cytomegalovirus infection. Notes on the study in general: Identification of carriers of CMV plus the relevant HLA was performed using cumulative public TCR beta family frequency.

TCRdb passed the reads through MiXCR, listing each CDR3 protein once. The table records hundreds of thousands of distinct CDR3 sequences, around 30% of them present only once. Trimming cost V 2 bases and J 1 base, with 8 bases left between them. This CDR3 has 14 residues. The germline V gene has CDR1 SEHNR and CDR2 FQNEAQ (reference sequence). The chain has TRBV7-9 and TRBJ1-1; D gene uncertain. The material sequenced was cultured PBMCs, taken from culture after CMV antigen stimulation. The TCR comes from a human donor in good health (CMV status not recorded). Some clones in this sample may be carry-over from other donors' samples. CDR3 in amino acids: CASSLYGANTEAFF. The CDR3, as DNA: TGTGCCAGCAGCTTATACGGCGCGAACACTGAAGCTTTCTTT.